Presented here are 9 T cell receptor beta chains from one specimen sequenced in a study of precursors of human CD4 cytotoxic T cells. Four sorted CD4+ memory subsets, central memory, effector memory, IL-7R-high TEMRA and IL-7R-negative TEMRA, were UMI-sequenced. MiXCR, run by TCRdb on the reads, gives a single entry per CDR3 protein. The sample carries about 500 distinct CDR3 sequences, 15% to 20% recorded once. Material for sequencing was memory CD4+ T cells from blood (PBMCs). The receptor set was obtained from a human donor in good health.

By proportion, this clonotype is large. This rearrangement joins TRBV6-2 or TRBV6-3 to TRBJ1-3; no definite D call. This CDR3 has 14 residues. V was shortened by 2 bases and J by 0 bases, with 5 bases between the two germline ends. The germline V gene has CDR1 MNHEY and CDR2 SVGEGT. CDR3 protein: CASSYRSSGNTIYF. Here the CDR3 DNA reads TGTGCCAGCAGTTACCGGAGCTCTGGAAACACCATATATTTT.

This clonotype qualifies as large. Here the CDR3 DNA reads TGTGCCAGCAGTTTATTTTCGGCAGGGCTCGGTTCACCCCTCCACTTT. Protein sequence: CASSLFSAGLGSPLHF. The chain is built from TRBV27 and TRBJ1-6; weak D call: TRBD1 (5 bases). The CDR3 covers 16 residues. Germline assignment: CDR1 MNHEY and CDR2 SMNVEV (reference sequence). V lost 1 base and J 9 bases, leaving 16 bases between the germline ends.

There are a few counts of this clonotype. This chain links TRBV7-3 with TRBJ2-1; D ambiguous. Germline CDR1 is SGHTA and CDR2 is FQGTGA. The CDR3 covers 13 residues. Between the trimmed V and J ends, which lost 2 bases and 3 bases, there was a span of 5 bases. The DNA of the CDR3 is TGTGCCAGCAGCTTACGGAGCTACAATGAGCAGTTCTTC. Protein product: CASSLRSYNEQFF.

The CDR3 region is CASSPGTDHSPLHF. DNA of the CDR3: TGTGCCAGCAGCCCCGGGACGGACCATTCACCCCTCCACTTT. J is TRBJ1-6 and V is TRBV7-9; TRBD1 might be the D (5 bases). This CDR3 is 14 amino acids long. CDR1 and CDR2 from the germline V gene are SEHNR and FQNEAQ (reference sequence). The germline V and J ends were trimmed by 5 bases and 8 bases, with 13 bases remaining between them. Combining the CDR3 with reference TRBV7-9 and TRBJ1-6 gives the whole variable domain DTGVSQNPRHKITKRGQNVTFRCDPISEHNRLYWYRQTLGQGPEFLTYFQNEAQLEKSRLLSDRFSAERPKGSFSTLEIQRTEQGDSAMYLCASSPGTDHSPLHFGNGTRLTVT.

By sample share, this clonotype is large (0.1 to 1%). Here the CDR3 reads CASSRRVEDTEAFF. The CDR3 bases are TGTGCCAGCAGCCGCAGGGTCGAGGACACTGAAGCTTTCTTT. The chain recombines TRBV11-2 with TRBJ1-1; a possible D gene is TRBD1 (5 bases). CDR1 is SGHAT, CDR2 FQNNGV, per germline. CDR3 length: 14 amino acids. V lost 5 bases and J 3 bases, leaving 13 bases between the germline ends.

This chain uses TRBV7-2 with TRBJ2-7; the D gene is possibly TRBD2 (5 bases). CDR1 is SGHTA, CDR2 FQGNSA, per germline. Trimming pared 4 bases from V and 7 bases from J, leaving 17 bases between. The CDR3 is 14 amino acids. The CDR3 region is CASSYTGSRGEQYF. DNA for the CDR3: TGTGCCAGCAGCTATACGGGCTCTCGCGGGGAGCAGTACTTC.

About this clonotype itself: Just one base apart from a much larger clone, this may be a read error. The chain uses TRBV7-9 and TRBJ2-3; D unclear. This CDR3 has 13 amino acids. Germline CDR1 and CDR2: SEHNR and FQNEAQ (reference sequence). For the CDR3, the DNA is TGTGCCAGCAGCTTAGAAGGCACAGATACGCAGTGTTTT. It translates to CASSLEGTDTQCF.

This chain connects TRBV5-1 to TRBJ2-3; 8 bases fit TRBD2. V was clipped by 0 bases and J by 11 bases; unmatched bases: 8. This CDR3 comprises 14 residues. Per the germline V gene, CDR1 is SGHRS and CDR2 is YFSETQ. The CDR3 sequence: CASSLEVSGEKQYF. The CDR3 DNA is TGCGCCAGCAGCTTGGAGGTTAGCGGGGAGAAGCAGTATTTT.

Within the sample, this clonotype is large. The chain uses TRBV5-1 and TRBJ1-1, with a weak D call TRBD1 (6 bases). Germline V gene sequence: CDR1 SGHRS, CDR2 YFSETQ. The CDR3 has 13 residues. Trimming took 4 bases from V and 6 from J, leaving 13 bases between them. DNA of the CDR3: TGCGCCAGCAGCATGGCGCCAGGGGCTGAAGCTTTCTTT. Amino acid sequence: CASSMAPGAEAFF.